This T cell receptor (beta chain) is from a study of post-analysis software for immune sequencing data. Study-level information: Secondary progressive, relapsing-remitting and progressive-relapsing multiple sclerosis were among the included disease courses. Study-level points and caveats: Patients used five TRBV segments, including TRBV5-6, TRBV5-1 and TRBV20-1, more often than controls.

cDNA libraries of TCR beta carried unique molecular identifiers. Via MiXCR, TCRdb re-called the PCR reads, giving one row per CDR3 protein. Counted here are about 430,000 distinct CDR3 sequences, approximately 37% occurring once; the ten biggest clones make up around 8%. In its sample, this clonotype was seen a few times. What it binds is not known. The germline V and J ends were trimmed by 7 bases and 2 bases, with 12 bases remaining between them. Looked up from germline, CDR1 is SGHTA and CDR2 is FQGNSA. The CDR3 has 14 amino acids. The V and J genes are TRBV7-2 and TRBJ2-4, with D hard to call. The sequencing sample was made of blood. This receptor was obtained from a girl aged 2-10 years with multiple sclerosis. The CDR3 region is CASKQEYSKNIQYF. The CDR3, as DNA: TGTGCCAGCAAGCAGGAGTATTCCAAAAACATTCAGTACTTC.